This TCR beta chain was retrieved from a study of cytomegalovirus exposure and HLA in healthy donors (dated by TCRdb to about 2017). For the study in its entirety: In an earlier analysis of fewer than 750 of the donors, 250 to 300 Gb of sequence data and 90 million to 120 million unique TCR beta sequences from approximately 180 million T cells were reported. Besides the first cohort of 550 to 750 subjects, a separate validation cohort made up of 90 to 150 different subjects was used. Approximately 310 gigabases of sequencing data and around 85 million unique TCR sequences made up an early release that covered roughly 670 HLA-typed donors. About 5 DR-DQ haplotypes were handled as single units for association and clustering, since linkage in the cohort was strong. Using immunosequencing, the study profiled T cell repertoires from about 620 subjects and related those repertoires to cytomegalovirus serostatus. The genetic ancestry cluster associated with self-reported Caucasian donors included 81% of the roughly 380 genotyped donors. High-throughput TCR immunosequencing, statistical association of individual TCRs with disease status, and machine learning were combined to predict cytomegalovirus infection status. An earlier analysis of about 620 of the donors applied high-throughput TCR beta sequencing to assess whether each TCR beta V gene segment acted as functional or pseudogenic. Every repertoire in the discovery cohort had been generated on one and the same sequencing platform. Among roughly 370 genotyped donors of the cohort, an average of approximately 230,000 unique TCR beta nucleotide sequences were sequenced per donor, roughly 18% of them non-productive. The study aimed to test whether signatures of past pathogen exposure could be identified by cataloging public T cell receptors. A later genetic analysis used genome-wide SNP genotypes for about 65% of the 666 donors, treating that subset as a discovery cohort. A later analysis re-analyzed previously published TCR beta repertoires from roughly 600 donors and added high-resolution HLA genotyping to study TCR occurrence patterns. HLA typing included class I and class II loci at four-digit resolution. The number of donors typed differed by locus, with roughly 629-640 for A, B, C, DRB1 and DQB1, 522 for DQA1, 606 for DPA1, and some 440 for DPB1. Donor age, sex, ethnicity and CMV serostatus were collected together with the repertoire data. The later analysis used no new phenotypic data to find candidate immune exposures, relying instead on TCR beta sequences and their occurrence across donors.

In total, fewer than 750 healthy bone marrow donors made up the cohort. Cohort members were all nominally healthy when sampled, although unrecorded immune exposures were likely present. The donor was CMV seronegative and belonged to the group of 350 or so seronegative cohort members. Every donor gave a peripheral blood sample, and the peripheral blood mononuclear cells from that sample were used for TCR beta sequencing. Genomic DNA was extracted from the blood cell samples with the Qiagen DNeasy Blood Extraction Kit. Note on this clone: This clone's antigen is unknown. No qualities accompany the bases; no much larger clone lies one base away.

Results and caveats for the whole study, not just this receptor: Because counts were too low, 15 or so rarely observed V segments, including chromosome 9 orphons, were excluded from the earlier analysis of some 590 of the donors. The cohort was sequenced for TCR beta chains only, and without alpha or paired-chain data the features that could be detected were limited. In a later genetic analysis, fewer N-insertions in productive TCRs were reported among donors in an Asian-associated ancestry cluster than the roughly 700-donor mean. The classifier was reported to diagnose cytomegalovirus status with high specificity and sensitivity in both the original cohort and the validation cohort. The sequencing pipeline was judged likely to have produced a cluster of highly shared sequence variants as a technical artifact. According to the authors, the approach could potentially be generalized to other disease states and immunological phenotypes. Three of the identified cytomegalovirus-associated TCR beta chains were confirmed in vitro to be specific for cytomegalovirus antigens. In a later analysis, most CMV-associated TCR beta chains were found to appear HLA-restricted, with HLA associations seemingly driven largely by CMV exposure. In a later analysis, HLA-associated TCR beta chains showed more clonal expansion and lower generation probabilities than non-associated chains that were equally common. Linkage disequilibrium might explain the correlated functional status among segregating V segments, but an unknown experimental factor could not be ruled out. Strong co-occurrence of HLA alleles, especially DR and DQ, made assigning TCR associations to individual alleles difficult. HLA typing was unavailable for some donors at each locus, so association tests used only the typed subset. V-gene and J-gene trimming of TCR beta chains was associated with a missense DCLRE1C variant in a later genetic analysis, and the association was replicated in an independent cohort. Because the 87-base-pair reads could not distinguish some IMGT-functional V segments, including TRBV6-2 and TRBV6-3, those segments were excluded. A further reported finding was that TCR beta sequences accurately predicted the HLA-A and HLA-B alleles for most subjects in the first cohort. The study listed 150 to 200 TCR beta chains as associated with cytomegalovirus. An earlier analysis of 450 to 750 of the donors showed that most TCR beta V segments appeared in productive rearrangements either about 87% or about 30% of the time, which broadly matched IMGT annotations. A later analysis reported that several top co-occurrence clusters appeared linked to parvovirus B19, influenza, CMV and Epstein-Barr virus. A later analysis found that TCR association rates varied across HLA loci, with DRB1 alleles showing the most associated TCRs and HLA-C alleles the fewest. Immune exposure information for the cohort was limited to CMV serostatus. Roughly uniform sequencing depth across donors was assumed in presence/absence analyses, although this assumption may not hold. Most TCR sequences were observed very rarely across donors, whereas some public TCRs were present in many individuals. At a false discovery rate of 0.05, a later analysis linked 16,951 TCR beta sequences to specific HLA alleles.

The protocol used for the library was the immunoSEQ multiplex PCR assay. For the multiplex PCR, a mixture combining 60 forward primers for TCR Vbeta segments and 13 reverse primers for TCR Jbeta segments was used. The CDR3 region of rearranged TCR beta genes was amplified from genomic DNA by a multiplex PCR assay. On the Illumina HiSeq System, the amplified TCR beta libraries were sequenced as 87-base-pair reads. Regarding the original processing steps: In a later analysis, tens of millions of unique TCR beta chains were counted across the roughly 670 repertoires, and roughly 10 million of these chains were shared by at least two donors. A nearest-neighbor algorithm error-corrected the raw reads and collapsed the reads into unique sequences, merging closely related sequences to remove PCR and sequencing errors. V, D and J gene segments were assigned by aligning CDR3 sequences to IMGT reference sequences. For a sequence to be retained, at least a six-nucleotide match to both a V gene segment and a J gene segment was required. A rearrangement was called productive if the CDR3 had no stop codons and remained in frame with V and J, and every other rearrangement was called non-productive. CDR3 was defined by IMGT convention, running from the second conserved V-encoded cysteine to the conserved J-encoded phenylalanine. The earlier analysis of some 540 of the donors excluded any sequence lacking an unambiguous match to a single V gene segment. In an earlier analysis of 587 of the donors, a V segment was called functional when productive rearrangements were above 56.7%, and segregating when the standard deviation between donors exceeded 5%. A statistical classification framework was built for diagnosing cytomegalovirus status from the catalog of TCR beta chain sequences. In a later analysis, V and J genes were assigned by comparing TCR nucleotide sequences against IMGT/GENE-DB human TR gene sequences. In a later analysis, CDR3 sequences and most-parsimonious VDJ recombination scenarios were assigned using the TCRdist pipeline. In a later analysis, each TCR beta chain was defined by its CDR3 amino acid sequence together with its V-gene family, and reads without a unique V-gene family were excluded. A later analysis removed 500 to 650 highly shared, low-generation-probability nucleotide sequences to deal with suspected cross-contamination and a sequencing artifact. For each public chain, a later analysis derived a clonal expansion index from normalized ranks of inferred template counts within each repertoire. In a later analysis, generation probabilities were computed with a VDJ recombination model fitted to out-of-frame rearrangements, and the resulting probabilities were checked against IGoR. A later analysis scored TCR-TCR, TCR-HLA and TCR-CMV co-occurrence with hypergeometric tests, applying a repertoire-size bias correction to TCR pairs. In a later analysis, false discovery rates were estimated by permuting HLA or CMV assignments 20 times. A later analysis grouped co-occurring TCRs with DBSCAN, adding TCRdist sequence similarity when clustering within HLA-allele-positive subsets. Repertoires with fewer than 30,000 or more than 120,000 public chains were left out of co-occurrence clustering, as were about five repertoires with anomalous nucleotide sharing. This immuneACCESS table, as held by TCRdb, lists in-frame sequences with V and J called but not all clones. Of the missing ones, under half trace to an unresolved V gene in checked studies; the others have no known cause. V and J calls and clone size are as listed in that table; D and trimming were resolved from the DNA. This sample lists about 160,000 clones; over 60% were detected once. The biggest ten clones account for about 0.8% of the sample.

CDR1 and CDR2, looked up from the germline V gene, are SGHTA and FQGTGA. The CDR3 numbers 16 residues from cysteine through phenylalanine. The only DNA kept is the CDR3, 48 bases in frame from the first base. A distance of 9 bases separates the germline ends of V and J, which lose 1 base and 0 bases respectively. The chain is encoded by TRBV7-3 joined to TRBJ1-4, with the identity of the D gene unclear. Sequencing was done on a sample of PBMCs. This TCR derives from a female donor in good health and CMV-seronegative. The DNA is TGTGCCAGCAGCTTAAAGCCCACTGCAACTAATGAAAAACTGTTTTTT. Its translation is CASSLKPTATNEKLFF.